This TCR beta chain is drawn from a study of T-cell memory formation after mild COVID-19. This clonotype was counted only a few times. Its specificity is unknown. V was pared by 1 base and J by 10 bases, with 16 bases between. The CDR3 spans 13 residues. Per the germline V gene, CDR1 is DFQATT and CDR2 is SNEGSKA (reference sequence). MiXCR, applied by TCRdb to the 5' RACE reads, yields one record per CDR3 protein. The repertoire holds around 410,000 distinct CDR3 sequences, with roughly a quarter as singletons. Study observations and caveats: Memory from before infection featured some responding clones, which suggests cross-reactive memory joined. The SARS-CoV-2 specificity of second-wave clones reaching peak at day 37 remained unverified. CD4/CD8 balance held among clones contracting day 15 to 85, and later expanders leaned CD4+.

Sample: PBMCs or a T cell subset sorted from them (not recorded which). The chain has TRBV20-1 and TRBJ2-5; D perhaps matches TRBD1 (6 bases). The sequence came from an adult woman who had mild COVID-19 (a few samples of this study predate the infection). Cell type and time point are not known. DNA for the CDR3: TGCAGTGCTAGAGTAAACAGGGATTGGGACCAGTACTTC. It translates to CSARVNRDWDQYF.